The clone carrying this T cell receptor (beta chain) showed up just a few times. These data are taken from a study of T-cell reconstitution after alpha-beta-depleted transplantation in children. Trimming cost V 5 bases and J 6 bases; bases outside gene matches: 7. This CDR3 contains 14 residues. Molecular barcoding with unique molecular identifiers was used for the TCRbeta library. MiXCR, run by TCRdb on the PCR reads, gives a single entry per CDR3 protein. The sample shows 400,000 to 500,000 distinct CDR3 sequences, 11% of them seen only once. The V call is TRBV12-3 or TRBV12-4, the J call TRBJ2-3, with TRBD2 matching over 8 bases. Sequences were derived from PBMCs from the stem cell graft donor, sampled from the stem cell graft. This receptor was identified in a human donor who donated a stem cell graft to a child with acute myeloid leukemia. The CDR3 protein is CASSPRGGVDTQYF. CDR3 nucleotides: TGTGCCAGCAGTCCTCGGGGGGGCGTCGATACGCAGTATTTT.